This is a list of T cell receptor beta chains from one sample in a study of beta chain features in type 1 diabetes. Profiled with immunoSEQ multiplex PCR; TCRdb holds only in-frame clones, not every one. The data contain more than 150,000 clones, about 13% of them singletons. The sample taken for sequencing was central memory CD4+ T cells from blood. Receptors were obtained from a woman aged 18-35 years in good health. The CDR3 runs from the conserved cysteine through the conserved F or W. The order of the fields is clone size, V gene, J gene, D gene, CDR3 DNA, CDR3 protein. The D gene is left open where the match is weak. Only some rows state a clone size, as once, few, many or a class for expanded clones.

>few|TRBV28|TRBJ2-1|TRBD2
TGTGCCAGCTTCGGACTAGCGGGCTCCTACAATGAGCAGTTCTTC
CASFGLAGSYNEQFF
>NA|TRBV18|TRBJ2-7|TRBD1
TGTGCCAGCTCACCGAGACAGGGCAGGGAGCAGTACTTC
CASSPRQGREQYF
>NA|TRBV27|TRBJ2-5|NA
TGTGCCACCAGGAGGAAGGGGACATTAGGGCCCCAGTACTTC
CATRRKGTLGPQYF
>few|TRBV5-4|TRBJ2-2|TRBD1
TGTGCCAGCAGCCGACCGGGACAGCTGAACACCGGGGAGCTGTTTTTT
CASSRPGQLNTGELFF
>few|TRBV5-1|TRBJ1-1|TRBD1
TGCGCCAGCAGCAGCCGGGACAGGGGGAGAACTGAAGCTTTCTTT
CASSSRDRGRTEAFF
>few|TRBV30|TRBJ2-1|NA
TGTGCCTGGAGTCTCGGGGTTTCCTACAATGAGCAGTTCTTC
CAWSLGVSYNEQFF
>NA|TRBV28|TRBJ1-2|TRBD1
TGTGCCAGCAGTTCAATACCGGACAGGGATGGCTACACCTTC
CASSSIPDRDGYTF
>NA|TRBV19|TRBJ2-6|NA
TGTGCCAGTAGTATAGATCGGGGCTCTGGGGCCAACGTCCTGACTTTC
CASSIDRGSGANVLTF
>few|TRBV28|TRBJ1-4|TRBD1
TGTGCCAGCAGTGGACAGGATTCTCTGGATGAAAAACTGTTTTTT
CASSGQDSLDEKLFF
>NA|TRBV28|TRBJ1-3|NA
TGTGCCAGCGTGCAGGGAGGGAACACCATATATTTT
CASVQGGNTIYF
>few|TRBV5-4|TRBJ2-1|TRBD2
TGTGCCAGCAGCGGGGGACTAGCGGGATCCTCCTACAATGAGCAGTTCTTC
CASSGGLAGSSYNEQFF
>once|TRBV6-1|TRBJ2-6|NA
TGTGCCAGCATTAACTCTGGGGCCAACGTCCTGACTTTC
CASINSGANVLTF
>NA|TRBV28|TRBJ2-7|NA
TGTGCCAGCAGTTTTGGGGGGGCGGGAGCATTCTACGAGCAGTACTTC
CASSFGGAGAFYEQYF
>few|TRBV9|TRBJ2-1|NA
TGTGCCAGCAGCGCCGATCCCCGGGTGGCGTTACCCAATGAGCAGTTCTTC
CASSADPRVALPNEQFF
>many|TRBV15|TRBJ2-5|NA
TGTGCCACCAGCAGGGAGAGGGATAGGACCCAGTACTTC
CATSRERDRTQYF
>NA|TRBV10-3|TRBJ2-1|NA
TGTGCCATCCGAGGGGGTTACAATGAGCAGTTCTTC
CAIRGGYNEQFF
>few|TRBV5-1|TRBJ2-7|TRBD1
TGCGCCAGCAGCTCTTCGACAGGGAAGAACGAGCAGTACTTC
CASSSSTGKNEQYF
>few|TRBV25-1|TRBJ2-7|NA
TGTGCCAGCAGTGGCGACTTGAGCTACGAGCAGTACTTC
CASSGDLSYEQYF
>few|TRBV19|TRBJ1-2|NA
TGTGCCAGTAGTATCAGGGCCGCTTCGGGCTACACCTTC
CASSIRAASGYTF
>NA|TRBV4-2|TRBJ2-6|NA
TGTGCCAGCAGCCAGCGCGCCAGGGACTCTGGGGCCAACGTCCTGACTTTC
CASSQRARDSGANVLTF
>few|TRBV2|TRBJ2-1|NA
TGTGCCAGCAGTAATGAGGGTGTTGGAGAGCAGTTCTTC
CASSNEGVGEQFF
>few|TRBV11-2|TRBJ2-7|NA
TGTGCCAGCAGCTTAGCAGGGACCTACGAGCAGTACTTC
CASSLAGTYEQYF
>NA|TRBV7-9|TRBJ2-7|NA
TGTGCCGGCAGCTTAGCCGTTTCGTACGAGCAGTACTTC
CAGSLAVSYEQYF
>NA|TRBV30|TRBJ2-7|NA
TGTGCCTGGAGTGTAGGCGGACACTACGAGCAGTACTTC
CAWSVGGHYEQYF
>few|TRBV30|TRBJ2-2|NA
TGTGCCTGGGCGCATCCCGGGGAGCTGTTTTTT
CAWAHPGELFF
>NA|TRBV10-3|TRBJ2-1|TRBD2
TGTGCCATCAGTGGTATCTGGACTAGCGGGAGAAATGAGCAGTTCTTC
CAISGIWTSGRNEQFF
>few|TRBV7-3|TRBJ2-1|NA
TGTGCCAGCAGCTTAATGCGATACAATGAGCAGTTCTTC
CASSLMRYNEQFF
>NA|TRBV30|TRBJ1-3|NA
TGTGCCTGGAGTCAGGAAGGAACGGGAAACACCATATATTTT
CAWSQEGTGNTIYF
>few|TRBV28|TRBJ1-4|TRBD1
TGTGCCAGCAGGAAAGGGGGCTTTGAAAAACTGTTTTTT
CASRKGGFEKLFF
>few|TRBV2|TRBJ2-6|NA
TGTGCCAGCCGATTAACAGCAGGGGCCAACGTCCTGACTTTC
CASRLTAGANVLTF
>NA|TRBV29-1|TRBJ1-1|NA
TGCAGCGTTGAGGAAACTCAGGGAACTGAAGCTTTCTTT
CSVEETQGTEAFF
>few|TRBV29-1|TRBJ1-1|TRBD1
TGCAGCGTTGGACAGGGGAGGGGGAACACTGAAGCTTTCTTT
CSVGQGRGNTEAFF
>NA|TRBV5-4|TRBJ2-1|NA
TGTGCCAGCAGCGCCTCGGGACTCTCGAGCTCCTACAATGAGCAGTTCTTC
CASSASGLSSSYNEQFF
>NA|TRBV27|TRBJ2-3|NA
TGTGCCAGCAGTCGTCGGAGGGCAGATACGCAGTATTTT
CASSRRRADTQYF
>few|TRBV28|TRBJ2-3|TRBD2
TGTGCCAGCATCAGACGGGGAGGGAATACGCAGTATTTT
CASIRRGGNTQYF
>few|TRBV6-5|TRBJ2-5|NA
TGTGCCAGCAGTTACTCTTGGCAGCAAGAGACCCAGTACTTC
CASSYSWQQETQYF
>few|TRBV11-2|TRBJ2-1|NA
TGTGCCAGCAGCTTCCGAGGGAATGAGCAGTTCTTC
CASSFRGNEQFF